This TCR beta chain was identified during a study of T cell clonality in common variable immunodeficiency. Study-level findings and limits: Compared with controls, CVID subjects had fewer shared TCRbeta clones. Compared with healthy controls, CVID subjects showed increased TCRbeta clonality, mostly in about a third. What drives increased CVID clonality needs T cell subpopulation sequencing.

Per the germline V gene, CDR1 is SGHRS and CDR2 is YFSETQ. This CDR3 spans 14 amino acids. V lost 0 bases to trimming and J lost 2 bases, with 7 bases between them. Sequencing used immunoSEQ multiplex PCR; TCRdb keeps in-frame clones, though not all of them. Observed in the sample are more than 30,000 clones, none of them singletons. This clone was detected many times. Antigen specificity is unknown. The CDR3 end is not reached by the read, which stops 3 residues before it; the germline J gene fills it in. The TCR originated in a person aged 18-70 years in good health. V usage is TRBV5-1 and J usage is TRBJ2-3; D not resolved. Sample: peripheral blood mononuclear cells. Incomplete CDR3 DNA: TGCGCCAGCAGCTTGGGGCAGAACACAGATACG. Amino acids: CASSLGQNTDT. The whole CDR3 region reads CASSLGQNTDTQYF. The whole variable domain, remainder taken from reference TRBV5-1 and TRBJ2-3, is KAGVTQTPRYLIKTRGQQVTLSCSPISGHRSVSWYQQTPGQGLQFLFEYFSETQRNKGNFPGRFSGRQFSNSRSEMNVSTLELGDSALYLCASSLGQNTDTQYFGPGTRLTVL.